In its sample, the clone carrying this T cell receptor beta chain was seen many times. Researchers used genomic DNA as the template to profile TCR beta VDJ and CDR3. TCRdb re-derived calls from the reads in MiXCR, one entry per CDR3 protein. Altogether fewer than 200,000 distinct CDR3 sequences are present, roughly 45% being singletons, with the ten largest covering 0.85% to 1.3%. The sample comes from a study of CD8+CD57+ T cells in acquired aplastic anemia. Sequencing was carried out using sorted CD4+, CD8+, or CD8+CD57+ T cells (not recorded which) from PBMCs. This receptor was identified in a human donor in good health.

CDR3 nucleotides: TGTGCCAGCAGCCCAGGACTAGCGAACAATGAGCAGTTCTTC. It encodes CASSPGLANNEQFF. The chain carries TRBV7-3 and TRBJ2-1; 9 nucleotides align to TRBD2. CDR1 SGHTA and CDR2 FQGTGA come from the germline V gene. The V gene end was trimmed by 5 bases and the J gene end by 5 bases; junction bases not matched to a gene: 4. The CDR3 sequence is 14 residues long. The complete variable domain, with remaining parts taken from reference TRBV7-3 and TRBJ2-1, reads GAGVSQTPSNKVTEKGKYVELRCDPISGHTALYWYRQSLGQGPEFLIYFQGTGAADDSGLPNDRFFAVRPEGSVSTLKIQRTERGDSAVYLCASSPGLANNEQFFGPGTRLTVL.